Listed here are 29 T cell receptor beta chains from one sample, sequenced in a study of identical twins listed by TCRdb under 2016. Libraries were made using 5' RACE. The data were produced on an Illumina HiSeq 2000. TCRdb took the public reads, trimmed them with fastp at Q25, ran MiXCR for clone calling and kept in-frame beta chains. Every distinct CDR3 protein forms one entry, paired with its most common genes and DNA. A total of more than 200,000 distinct CDR3 sequences appear in this sample, about 14% of them only once. Around 9% of the sample comes from the top ten. Sequencing was done on a sample of memory (CD45RO+) T cells sorted from blood. The sample's cell subset or site label, decoded: CD45RO+ enriched T cells. The receptors here all came from a woman in her late teens or twenties in good health.

This clonotype was seen repeatedly, ten times or more. V and J are TRBV12-3 or TRBV12-4 and TRBJ1-2; D is unresolved. Trimming took off 3 bases at V and 5 bases at J, with 13 bases between the two ends. There are 14 residues in the CDR3. Here the CDR3 reads CASSFQRARYGYTF. CDR3 bases: TGTGCCAGCAGTTTTCAGAGGGCCCGGTATGGCTACACCTTC.

This chain uses TRBV20-1 with TRBJ1-2; D gene unclear. V dropped 3 bases and J dropped 5 bases, with 10 bases sitting between them. CDR1 is DFQATT, CDR2 SNEGSKA, per germline (reference sequence). The CDR3 totals 12 residues. The DNA of the CDR3 is TGCAGTGCTAGGGGTGAGCAGTATGGCTACACCTTC. Protein sequence: CSARGEQYGYTF.

The V gene is TRBV11-2, the J gene TRBJ2-3; D could derive from TRBD1 or TRBD2 (6 bases each). Between the trimmed V and J ends, which lost 5 bases and 0 bases, there was a span of 21 bases. Per the germline V gene, CDR1 is SGHAT and CDR2 is FQNNGV. The length of the CDR3 is 18 residues. The CDR3 is CASSPQPGAGRSTDTQYF. As DNA, the CDR3 is TGTGCCAGCAGCCCGCAGCCGGGGGCAGGGAGAAGCACAGATACGCAGTATTTT.

The chain carries TRBV27 and TRBJ2-4; D not certain. V gave up 3 bases and J gave up 0 bases, with 12 bases separating them. Germline CDR1 MNHEY, CDR2 SMNVEV (reference sequence). There are 16 residues in the CDR3. This CDR3 reads CASSFSRSIAKNIQYF. In nucleotides, the CDR3 is TGTGCCAGCAGTTTCTCACGGAGTATAGCCAAAAACATTCAGTACTTC.

This clonotype appeared many times. V gene TRBV4-3 combines with J gene TRBJ2-1, with TRBD2 matching over 11 bases. The CDR3 runs to 17 residues. The V and J ends lost 0 bases and 8 bases, in that order; junction bases with no gene match: 9. CDR1 and CDR2 from the germline V gene are LGHNA and YSLEER. The CDR3 DNA reads as TGCGCCAGCAGCCAAGATGAGGCTAGCGGGAGGCAGGATGAGCAGTTCTTC. It encodes CASSQDEASGRQDEQFF.

This clonotype turned up a few times. This chain uses TRBV20-1 with TRBJ2-5, with 7 bases identical to TRBD2. The CDR3 covers 15 residues. J gave up 2 bases and V 0 bases, and 6 bases lay outside the gene matches. Germline V gene data show CDR1 as DFQATT and CDR2 as SNEGSKA (reference sequence). CDR3 in DNA: TGCAGTGCTAGAGACTGGCGGGGGTTTCAAGAGACCCAGTACTTC. Protein sequence: CSARDWRGFQETQYF.

This clonotype was detected ten times or more. The chain employs TRBV25-1 and TRBJ1-1, with D possibly being TRBD1 (5 bases). The V end lost 3 bases, the J end lost 11 bases, and 10 bases lay between the germline ends. The CDR3 sequence is 11 residues long. The V gene's germline CDR1 is MGHDK and CDR2 SYGVNS. This CDR3 is CASSDRVIAFF. In DNA, the CDR3 is TGTGCCAGCAGTGACAGGGTAATCGCTTTCTTT.

This clonotype has more than one count but fewer than ten. This CDR3 is CASRLQAGGRGNEQFF. The CDR3 region has the DNA TGTGCCAGCAGGCTACAAGCGGGAGGGAGGGGCAATGAGCAGTTCTTC. The chain combines TRBV7-2 with TRBJ2-1, with 10 bases aligning to TRBD2. The germline CDR1 and CDR2 sequences are SGHTA and FQGNSA. J gave up 6 bases and V 6 bases, and 11 bases lay outside the gene matches. The CDR3 sequence is 16 residues long. Filled out from reference TRBV7-2 and TRBJ2-1, the complete variable domain reads GAGVSQSPSNKVTEKGKDVELRCDPISGHTALYWYRQSLGQGLEFLIYFQGNSAPDKSGLPSDRFSAERTGGSVSTLTIQRTQQEDSAVYLCASRLQAGGRGNEQFFGPGTRLTVL.

The chain carries TRBV20-1 and TRBJ2-1; D might be TRBD2 (6 bases). The CDR3 extends over 17 amino acids. With 0 bases removed from V and 1 base from J, the gap between germline ends came to 16 bases. Germline loops: CDR1 DFQATT, CDR2 SNEGSKA (reference sequence). In DNA, the CDR3 is TGCAGTGCTAGAGATATCGCGGGGCTCAGGTCCTACAATGAGCAGTTCTTC. This translates into CSARDIAGLRSYNEQFF.

There are many counts of this clonotype. This chain joins TRBV7-9 and TRBJ1-1, with D unresolved. Germline loops: CDR1 SEHNR, CDR2 FQNEAQ (reference sequence). Trimming left V 3 bases short and J 7 bases short, with 12 bases between. This CDR3 region has 13 residues. The CDR3 DNA follows: TGTGCCAGCAGCTTCTCGGCCATGGGTGAAGCTTTCTTT. Protein: CASSFSAMGEAFF.

This clonotype was observed a few times. The V gene is TRBV5-6, the J gene TRBJ2-3, with unresolved D. Between the trimmed V and J ends, which lost 7 bases and 3 bases, there was a span of 12 bases. Germline lookup yields CDR1 SGHDT and CDR2 YYEEEE. The CDR3 loop spans 13 amino acids. Here the CDR3 reads CASLAWPTDTQYF. DNA of the CDR3: TGTGCCAGCCTCGCCTGGCCGACAGATACGCAGTATTTT.

This chain joins TRBV5-1 and TRBJ2-2, with D perhaps TRBD2 (5 bases). This CDR3 has 14 residues. The ends were cut back, 0 bases at V and 6 bases at J, with 9 bases in the middle. The germline gives CDR1 SGHRS, CDR2 YFSETQ. CDR3 amino acids: CASSLVGGAGELFF. The CDR3 bases are TGCGCCAGCAGCTTGGTTGGAGGCGCCGGGGAGCTGTTTTTT.

This clonotype was detected a few times. V and J are TRBV2 and TRBJ1-2, with a possible D match to TRBD1 (6 bases). In germline, CDR1 is SNHLY, CDR2 FYNNEI. V was cut by 4 bases and J by 8 bases, with 8 bases left in between. This CDR3 has 11 amino acids. CDR3 coding DNA: TGTGCCAGCAGTGTAAGGGGGGGCTACACCTTC. Its translation: CASSVRGGYTF. Supplemented by reference TRBV2 and TRBJ1-2, the full variable domain reads EPEVTQTPSHQVTQMGQEVILRCVPISNHLYFYWYRQILGQKVEFLVSFYNNEISEKSEIFDDQFSVERPDGSNFTLKIRSTKLEDSAMYFCASSVRGGYTFGSGTRLTVV.

This chain links TRBV3-1 with TRBJ2-7, with 7 bases fitting TRBD1. CDR1 is LGHDT and CDR2 is YNNKEL in the germline V gene (reference sequence). The CDR3 spans 19 residues. V dropped 0 bases and J dropped 0; count of bases not matched to a gene: 14. CDR3 protein: CASSQDSLGRGQRSYEQYF. The CDR3 coding sequence is TGTGCCAGCAGCCAAGATAGTCTTGGTAGGGGACAGCGCTCCTACGAGCAGTACTTC.

This clonotype was seen a few times. The chain links TRBV20-1 to TRBJ2-1; D is ambiguous. The CDR3 runs 14 residues. V was cut by 6 bases and J by 3 bases, with 15 bases left in between. From germline, CDR1 is DFQATT and CDR2 SNEGSKA (reference sequence). The DNA of the CDR3 is TGCAGTGCCCCCCCTAGGGTGAACTACAATGAGCAGTTCTTC. It encodes CSAPPRVNYNEQFF.

This clonotype was detected ten times or more. The chain couples TRBV27 to TRBJ2-7, with TRBD1 identical over 7 bases. The CDR3 spans 15 residues. V shed 0 bases and J 4 bases; nucleotides not matched to a gene: 6. The germline CDR1 and CDR2 sequences are MNHEY and SMNVEV (reference sequence). The CDR3 is CASSLSGTAKYEQYF. In DNA, the CDR3 is TGTGCCAGCAGTTTATCAGGGACAGCAAAATACGAGCAGTACTTC.

This chain joins TRBV30 and TRBJ2-7, with 8 bases that match TRBD1. The V and J ends lost 5 bases and 7 bases, in that order; junction bases with no gene match: 10. This CDR3 comprises 13 residues. Germline values: CDR1 GTSNPN, CDR2 SVGIG (reference sequence). The CDR3 sequence: CAWATGGEGEQYF. The CDR3 DNA reads TGTGCCTGGGCCACAGGGGGAGAGGGGGAGCAGTACTTC.

The chain combines TRBV12-3 or TRBV12-4 with TRBJ2-2, with D unclear. The CDR3 length is 13 residues. Trimming cost V 3 bases and J 3 bases, with 5 bases left between them. CDR3 coding DNA: TGTGCCAGCAGTTTCAGCTACACCGGGGAGCTGTTTTTT. Amino acid sequence: CASSFSYTGELFF.

This clonotype was detected only a few times. The chain is built from TRBV5-6 and TRBJ1-4; D might be TRBD1 (5 bases). CDR3 length equals 15 residues. The germline V and J ends were trimmed by 1 base and 8 bases, with 15 bases remaining between them. From germline, CDR1 is SGHDT and CDR2 YYEEEE. CDR3 nucleotide sequence: TGTGCCAGCAGCTTGATCCGGCAGGGCGGAGAAAAACTGTTTTTT. Protein: CASSLIRQGGEKLFF. The variable domain in full, with the rest retrieved from reference TRBV5-6 and TRBJ1-4, is DAGVTQSPTHLIKTRGQQVTLRCSPKSGHDTVSWYQQALGQGPQFIFQYYEEEERQRGNFPDRFSGHQFPNYSSELNVNALLLGDSALYLCASSLIRQGGEKLFFGSGTQLSVL.

Only a few counts were recorded for this clonotype. The chain couples TRBV3-1 to TRBJ2-1; no clear D. Trimming stripped 4 bases from V and 3 bases from J, with 7 bases between. This CDR3 spans 13 amino acids. CDR1 and CDR2 from the germline V gene are LGHDT and YNNKEL (reference sequence). The CDR3, as DNA: TGTGCCAGCAGCCCCTCGAACTACAATGAGCAGTTCTTC. Protein product: CASSPSNYNEQFF.

The genes are TRBV20-1 and TRBJ2-1; 14 bases are a match to TRBD2. The CDR3 is 15 amino acids. J was trimmed by 9 bases and V by 2 bases; bases with no gene match: 6. Germline assignment: CDR1 DFQATT and CDR2 SNEGSKA (reference sequence). DNA for the CDR3: TGCAGTGCTAGACCGGGACTAGCGGGAGTTCGTGAGCAGTTCTTC. Its protein is CSARPGLAGVREQFF.

This clonotype was detected a few times. The J gene is TRBJ2-1, the V gene TRBV3-1; D is unclear. The germline V gene encodes CDR1 LGHDT and CDR2 YNNKEL (reference sequence). CDR3 size: 13 residues. Deletions cut 8 bases from V and 10 bases from J, with 18 bases between. DNA of the CDR3: TGTGCCAGCGCACTAAACCGGGTGCGGGAGCAGTTCTTC. It translates to CASALNRVREQFF.

This clonotype was found a few times. The CDR3 sequence: CSARDQVTAGNFGYTF. In DNA form, the CDR3 reads TGCAGTGCTAGAGATCAGGTTACGGCAGGCAATTTCGGCTACACCTTC. The chain has TRBV20-1 and TRBJ1-2; D call uncertain. The CDR3 extends over 16 amino acids. Germline V gives CDR1 DFQATT, CDR2 SNEGSKA (reference sequence). The V and J ends lost 0 bases and 8 bases respectively, with 22 bases between them.

This clonotype was seen many times. The gene calls are TRBV6-2 or TRBV6-3 and TRBJ2-3, with D tentatively TRBD1 or TRBD2 (5 bases each). Looked up from germline, CDR1 is MNHEY and CDR2 is SVGEGT. CDR3 size: 15 residues. Trimming pared 6 bases from V and 8 bases from J, leaving 21 bases between. Here the CDR3 reads CASSYRLPVAPTQYF. The CDR3 DNA follows: TGTGCCAGCAGCTACAGGCTACCGGTAGCGCCTACGCAGTATTTT.

This clonotype was found many times. The CDR3 DNA sequence: TGTGCCAGCAGCCGGGGGGGGGCGCAAGACATTCAGTACTTC. It codes for CASSRGGAQDIQYF. The rearrangement uses TRBV27 and TRBJ2-4, with 8 bases lining up with TRBD2. The CDR3 loop spans 14 amino acids. Germline V gene data show CDR1 as MNHEY and CDR2 as SMNVEV (reference sequence). V lost 6 bases to trimming and J lost 8 bases; unmatched junction nucleotides: 9.

This clonotype was observed a few times. The rearrangement joins TRBV20-1 to TRBJ2-7; 10 bases agree with TRBD2. V dropped 7 bases and J dropped 1; count of bases not matched to a gene: 10. Per germline, CDR1 DFQATT and CDR2 SNEGSKA (reference sequence). The CDR3 spans 15 residues. The CDR3, as DNA: TGCAGTGTCTCGGGGACTAGCGCTTTTTCCTACGAGCAGTACTTC. As protein: CSVSGTSAFSYEQYF.

The rearrangement links TRBV5-5 to TRBJ1-2; unclear D gene. This CDR3 has 15 amino acids. The germline V gene encodes CDR1 SGHKS and CDR2 YYEKEE (reference sequence). V dropped 0 bases and J dropped 2 bases, with 11 bases sitting between them. In DNA form, the CDR3 reads TGTGCCAGCAGCTTGGAAGGCAGGAGGAACTATGGCTACACCTTC. As protein: CASSLEGRRNYGYTF.

J is TRBJ2-1 and V is TRBV20-1, with D perhaps given as TRBD1 or TRBD2 (5 bases each). The V gene lost 6 bases and the J gene lost 0 bases, with 18 bases spanning the gap. The CDR3 totals 16 residues. From germline, CDR1 is DFQATT and CDR2 SNEGSKA (reference sequence). The CDR3 DNA is TGCAGTGCCCCGCGCCGGGACCCCCGCTCCTACAATGAGCAGTTCTTC. Translation: CSAPRRDPRSYNEQFF.

In its sample, this clonotype was seen a few times. The V call is TRBV2, the J call TRBJ2-2, with D unclear. The CDR3 contains 14 residues. The ends were cut back, 1 base at V and 2 bases at J, with 5 bases in the middle. The germline gives CDR1 SNHLY, CDR2 FYNNEI. For the CDR3, the DNA is TGTGCCAGCAGTGAAGTCCGTAACACCGGGGAGCTGTTTTTT. It is translated as CASSEVRNTGELFF. The variable domain in full, with the rest retrieved from reference TRBV2 and TRBJ2-2, is EPEVTQTPSHQVTQMGQEVILRCVPISNHLYFYWYRQILGQKVEFLVSFYNNEISEKSEIFDDQFSVERPDGSNFTLKIRSTKLEDSAMYFCASSEVRNTGELFFGEGSRLTVL.